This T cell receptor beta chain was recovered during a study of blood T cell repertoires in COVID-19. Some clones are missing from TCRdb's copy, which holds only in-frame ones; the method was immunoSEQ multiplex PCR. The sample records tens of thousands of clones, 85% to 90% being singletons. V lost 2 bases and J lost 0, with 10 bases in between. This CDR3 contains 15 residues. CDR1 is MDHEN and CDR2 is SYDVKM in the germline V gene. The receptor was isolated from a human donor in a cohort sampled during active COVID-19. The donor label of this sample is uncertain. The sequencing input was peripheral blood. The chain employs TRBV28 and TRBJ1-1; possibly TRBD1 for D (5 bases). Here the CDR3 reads CASSLGGHMNTEAFF. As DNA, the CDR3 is TGTGCCAGCAGTTTAGGCGGACACATGAACACTGAAGCTTTCTTT.